The rows below give T cell receptor beta chains drawn from one sample of a study of early T cells in non-severe SARS-CoV-2 infection. TCRdb used MiXCR to reprocess the 5' RACE reads, holding one entry per CDR3 protein. The repertoire holds 35,000 to 50,000 distinct CDR3 sequences, with approximately 6% as singletons. Sequencing was performed on whole blood. The source of these receptors is an adult who was a healthcare worker with PCR-confirmed SARS-CoV-2 infection or an uninfected control (not recorded which). CDR3s include the opening cysteine and the closing phenylalanine or tryptophan. The D gene is left open where the match is weak. Expanded clones get a size class; other rows say once, few or many, or leave the size out.

J gene	V gene	D gene	clone size	CDR3 protein	CDR3 DNA
TRBJ1-5	TRBV27	NA	many	CASSLSDSNQPQHF	TGTGCCAGCAGTTTATCGGACAGTAATCAGCCCCAGCATTTT
TRBJ2-7	TRBV20-1	TRBD1	NA	CRADRGTYEQYF	TGCAGAGCGGACAGGGGAACCTACGAGCAGTACTTC
TRBJ2-7	TRBV14	TRBD1	many	CASSLSDRAPYEQYF	TGTGCCAGCAGCCTAAGCGACAGGGCCCCCTACGAGCAGTACTTC
TRBJ2-7	TRBV12-3/TRBV12-4	TRBD1	NA	CASSRQTTGTGGGEQYF	TGTGCCAGCAGTCGACAGACAACCGGGACAGGGGGTGGGGAGCAGTACTTC
TRBJ2-7	TRBV27	NA	many	CASGPAPYEQYF	TGTGCCAGCGGGCCGGCCCCCTACGAGCAGTACTTC
TRBJ2-1	TRBV6-1	TRBD2	many	CASSSGGGASYNEQFF	TGTGCCAGCAGTTCCGGCGGGGGGGCCTCCTACAATGAGCAGTTCTTC
TRBJ2-7	TRBV27	TRBD1	many	CASSFAAGGESYEQYF	TGTGCCAGCAGTTTTGCGGCAGGGGGCGAATCCTACGAGCAGTACTTC
TRBJ2-3	TRBV20-1	TRBD1	NA	CSAFRGGGSTDTQYF	TGCAGTGCTTTTAGAGGGGGCGGCAGCACAGATACGCAGTATTTT
TRBJ2-1	TRBV4-1	NA	NA	CASSPGPQRVRYNEQFF	TGCGCCAGCAGCCCAGGGCCCCAAAGGGTCCGCTACAATGAGCAGTTCTTC
TRBJ2-5	TRBV5-1	NA	NA	CASRPGAAETQYF	TGCGCCAGCAGGCCCGGAGCGGCCGAGACCCAGTACTTC
TRBJ1-5	TRBV4-2	TRBD1	many	CASSQEGQGGNQPQHF	TGTGCCAGCAGCCAAGAGGGACAGGGCGGCAATCAGCCCCAGCATTTT
TRBJ2-2	TRBV24-1	NA	NA	CATSDLLGTGELFF	TGTGCCACCAGTGATTTGCTCGGCACCGGGGAGCTGTTTTTT
TRBJ2-3	TRBV9	TRBD2	many	CASRSGSGGGDTQYF	TGTGCCAGCAGAAGCGGGTCGGGCGGGGGAGATACGCAGTATTTT
TRBJ1-1	TRBV7-7	NA	few	CASSSDTNTEAFF	TGTGCTAGCAGTTCAGACACGAACACTGAAGCTTTCTTT
TRBJ2-3	TRBV7-6	NA	NA	CASSPGNFLAGNTQYF	TGTGCCAGCAGCCCTGGGAACTTCCTCGCGGGAAATACGCAGTATTTT
TRBJ1-5	TRBV7-9	NA	few	CASSLIGSNQPQHF	TGTGCCAGCAGCTTAATAGGCAGCAATCAGCCCCAGCATTTT
TRBJ2-7	TRBV7-6	NA	many	CASSPRQGVEQYF	TGTGCCAGCAGCCCTCGACAAGGGGTCGAGCAGTACTTC
TRBJ2-3	TRBV18	NA	many	CASSGSGTASTDTQYF	TGTGCCAGCTCAGGCTCCGGGACCGCAAGCACAGATACGCAGTATTTT
TRBJ1-1	TRBV3-1	TRBD1	many	CASSQDRTGRVNTEAFF	TGTGCCAGCAGCCAAGATCGGACAGGGAGAGTGAACACTGAAGCTTTCTTT
TRBJ2-1	TRBV12-3/TRBV12-4	NA	many	CASSLEQSSYNEQFF	TGTGCCAGCAGTTTAGAACAGAGCTCCTACAATGAGCAGTTCTTC
TRBJ2-2	TRBV12-3/TRBV12-4	TRBD1	NA	CASSSFSPTGWTGELFF	TGTGCCAGCAGTTCCTTCTCGCCGACAGGGTGGACCGGGGAGCTGTTTTTT
TRBJ2-7	TRBV3-1	NA	medium-sized	CASSSAGSSYEQYF	TGTGCCAGCAGCTCGGCAGGGAGCTCCTACGAGCAGTACTTC
TRBJ2-5	TRBV20-1	NA	few	CSASAQGETQYF	TGCAGTGCTAGTGCTCAGGGGGAGACCCAGTACTTC
TRBJ2-7	TRBV7-2	NA	many	CASSFRGGEQYF	TGTGCCAGCAGCTTCAGGGGGGGCGAGCAGTACTTC
TRBJ2-1	TRBV7-3	NA	many	CASSQAAGGEQFF	TGTGCCAGCAGCCAAGCGGCAGGCGGTGAGCAGTTCTTC
TRBJ2-3	TRBV5-4	TRBD1	NA	CASSSIDRVSTDTQYF	TGTGCCAGCAGCTCTATCGACAGGGTTAGCACAGATACGCAGTATTTT
TRBJ2-1	TRBV5-6	NA	NA	CASIGGYEQFF	TGTGCCAGCATCGGAGGCTATGAGCAGTTCTTC
TRBJ2-3	TRBV7-9	NA	many	CASSLGIDTQYF	TGTGCCAGCAGCTTAGGGATTGATACGCAGTATTTT
TRBJ2-1	TRBV7-2	NA	few	CASSLQAYSYNEQFF	TGTGCCAGCAGCTTACAAGCTTACTCCTACAATGAGCAGTTCTTC
TRBJ1-1	TRBV2	TRBD1	many	CASSEDRFGAFF	TGTGCCAGCAGTGAGGACAGGTTTGGAGCTTTCTTT
TRBJ2-1	TRBV6-5	NA	many	CASSFLGGQNEQFF	TGTGCCAGCAGTTTTTTGGGGGGGCAGAATGAGCAGTTCTTC
TRBJ2-5	TRBV30	TRBD1	few	CASWDSPREAQYF	TGTGCCTCATGGGACAGTCCTCGCGAGGCCCAGTACTTC
TRBJ2-1	TRBV20-1	TRBD2	NA	CSAGTSAYNEQFF	TGCAGTGCTGGGACTAGCGCATACAATGAGCAGTTCTTC
TRBJ1-2	TRBV20-1	NA	many	CSAQTGQSYGYTF	TGCAGTGCCCAGACCGGACAGTCTTATGGCTACACCTTC
TRBJ1-6	TRBV4-1	NA	many	CASSQQDVPGSPLHF	TGCGCCAGCAGCCAACAGGACGTCCCGGGATCACCCCTCCACTTT
TRBJ1-4	TRBV9	NA	NA	CASSVAQGGEKLFF	TGTGCCAGCAGCGTAGCACAGGGAGGTGAAAAACTGTTTTTT
TRBJ1-5	TRBV7-2	NA	few	CASSLAPGQAQFYEPQHF	TGTGCCAGCAGCTTAGCGCCCGGGCAGGCCCAGTTTTATGAGCCCCAGCATTTT
TRBJ1-2	TRBV4-3	NA	many	CASSLDRNYGYTF	TGCGCCAGCAGCCTTGACAGGAACTATGGCTACACCTTC
TRBJ2-1	TRBV11-2	NA	many	CASSLDLGVEQFF	TGTGCCAGCAGCTTAGATCTAGGGGTTGAGCAGTTCTTC
TRBJ1-1	TRBV6-4	TRBD1	many	CASSPREGASTEAFF	TGTGCCAGCAGCCCTCGAGAGGGGGCAAGTACTGAAGCTTTCTTT
TRBJ1-5	TRBV28	TRBD1	many	CASSSRDRGYSNQPQHF	TGTGCCAGCAGTTCCCGGGACAGGGGTTATAGCAATCAGCCCCAGCATTTT
TRBJ2-3	TRBV5-4	NA	NA	CASSPGTMGATDTQYF	TGTGCCAGCAGCCCCGGGACTATGGGGGCAACAGATACGCAGTATTTT
TRBJ2-7	TRBV7-2	NA	many	CASSLMKGDEQYF	TGTGCCAGCAGCTTAATGAAGGGGGACGAGCAGTACTTC
TRBJ2-3	TRBV6-2/TRBV6-3	NA	NA	CASSYHTITDTQYF	TGTGCCAGCAGTTACCATACTATCACAGATACGCAGTATTTT
TRBJ2-3	TRBV5-1	NA	many	CASSKDRHTDTQYF	TGCGCCAGCAGCAAGGACAGACACACAGATACGCAGTATTTT
TRBJ2-7	TRBV27	NA	many	CASSGGESYEQYF	TGTGCCAGCAGTGGGGGTGAGAGCTACGAGCAGTACTTC
TRBJ2-1	TRBV18	TRBD2	many	CASKRGGIEQFF	TGTGCCAGCAAACGGGGGGGCATTGAGCAGTTCTTC
TRBJ2-7	TRBV20-1	NA	NA	CSASLEYEQYF	TGCAGTGCTAGTTTAGAGTACGAGCAGTACTTC
TRBJ2-2	TRBV21-1	NA	NA	CASNPRRGASTGELFF	TGTGCCAGCAATCCGCGGCGGGGGGCGAGCACCGGGGAGCTGTTTTTT
TRBJ2-3	TRBV29-1	TRBD2	many	CSVGSGGLIGTDTQYF	TGCAGCGTTGGTAGCGGGGGCCTTATCGGCACAGATACGCAGTATTTT
TRBJ2-2	TRBV3-1	NA	few	CASSQDSMRGRAGELFF	TGTGCCAGCAGCCAAGACTCCATGCGGGGCAGGGCCGGGGAGCTGTTTTTT